Each of the 27 T cell receptor beta chains below was sequenced from the same sample in a study of human T cells and chemical hapten exposure. Described time point: healthy volunteer bleed at 2 weeks. Extraction of total RNA was performed on unfractionated whole blood. TCRdb re-analysed the RACE reads in MiXCR, keeping a single row per CDR3 protein. The sample includes around 130,000 distinct CDR3 sequences, approximately 9.5% of them seen just once. The specimen sequenced was whole blood. Receptors originate from a male donor in good health. Some clones in this sample may be carry-over from other donors' samples.

The chain links TRBV6-1 to TRBJ1-1; perhaps TRBD1 as D (5 bases). From germline, CDR1 is MNHNS and CDR2 SASEGT. Between the trimmed V and J ends, which lost 2 bases and 5 bases, there was a span of 12 bases. The CDR3 consists of 14 residues. The CDR3 bases are TGTGCCAGCAGTGAATGGGGGTCGAGGACTGAAGCTTTCTTT. This gives the protein CASSEWGSRTEAFF.

The V call is TRBV4-3, the J call TRBJ1-2; TRBD1 matches 11 bases. V shed 0 bases and J 4 bases; nucleotides not matched to a gene: 4. Per the germline V gene, CDR1 is LGHNA and CDR2 is YSLEER. This CDR3 region has 16 residues. The chain's CDR3 is CASSQDSGQGAYGYTF. In nucleotides, the CDR3 is TGCGCCAGCAGCCAAGATTCAGGACAGGGGGCCTATGGCTACACCTTC.

The chain combines TRBV5-4 with TRBJ2-1, with D possibly TRBD2 on 6 matching bases. Trimming left V 4 bases short and J 4 bases short, with 12 bases between. The CDR3 consists of 14 residues. Germline V lookup: CDR1 SGHNT, CDR2 YYREEE (reference sequence). The CDR3: CASSRILAYNEQFF. DNA for the CDR3: TGTGCCAGCAGCCGTATACTAGCTTACAATGAGCAGTTCTTC.

In this sample, this clonotype turned up a few times. J is TRBJ1-1 and V is TRBV7-3, with TRBD1 matching over 7 bases. Germline CDR1 and CDR2: SGHTA and FQGTGA. V was clipped by 0 bases and J by 8 bases; unmatched bases: 12. The length of the CDR3 is 16 residues. CDR3 coding DNA: TGTGCCAGCAGCTTAACGGGGACAGCGGGAGGCTCCGAAGCTTTCTTT. This translates into CASSLTGTAGGSEAFF.

The rearrangement uses TRBV4-3 and TRBJ2-7; the D is unclear. Germline V gene data show CDR1 as LGHNA and CDR2 as YSLEER. The CDR3 length is 15 residues. V lost 1 base and J lost 2, with 12 bases in between. The CDR3 spells CASSQGPRLAYEQYF. The CDR3 DNA reads TGCGCCAGCAGCCAAGGACCGAGACTGGCCTACGAGCAGTACTTC.

The count of this clonotype is one. The J gene is TRBJ1-6, the V gene TRBV12-5; 8 positions agree with TRBD1. The germline gives CDR1 LGHNT, CDR2 FRNRAP. The J segment lost 5 bases and the V segment lost 0 bases, leaving 12 bases of the junction unmatched. The CDR3 covers 19 residues. CDR3 protein: CASGLVRSLGQADNSPLHF. The CDR3 DNA is TGTGCTAGTGGTTTGGTACGCTCGCTGGGACAGGCTGATAATTCACCCCTCCACTTT.

This clonotype was counted only a few times. The genes are TRBV5-5 and TRBJ2-1; D is tentatively TRBD1 or TRBD2 (5 bases each). The CDR3 runs 15 residues. V lost 0 bases to trimming and J lost 3 bases, with 10 bases between them. Germline V gene lookup returns CDR1 SGHKS and CDR2 YYEKEE (reference sequence). The CDR3 protein is CASSLVGDSYNEQFF. For the CDR3, the DNA is TGTGCCAGCAGCTTGGTGGGAGACAGCTACAATGAGCAGTTCTTC.

This clonotype was picked up many times. J is TRBJ2-1 and V is TRBV27, with TRBD1 matching 8 bases. Germline CDR1 reads MNHEY; CDR2 reads SMNVEV (reference sequence). The CDR3 covers 13 residues. V lost 2 bases and J lost 9; bases outside the gene matches: 3. CDR3 amino acids: CASSLGTGGEQFF. The DNA of the CDR3 is TGTGCCAGCAGTTTAGGAACAGGGGGTGAGCAGTTCTTC.

This clonotype turned up a few times. The gene calls are TRBV7-6 and TRBJ2-1; 13 bases are shared with TRBD2. This CDR3 is 16 amino acids long. The germline CDR1 and CDR2 sequences are SGHVS and FNYEAQ. With 4 bases clipped from V and 7 bases from J, the junction kept 7 bases outside the gene matches. CDR3 amino acids: CASSWGTSGKENEQFF. In nucleotides, the CDR3 is TGTGCCAGCAGCTGGGGGACTAGCGGGAAGGAGAATGAGCAGTTCTTC.

This clonotype was counted ten times or more. The chain couples TRBV18 to TRBJ1-1; D is unclear. CDR3 length: 12 amino acids. Germline loops: CDR1 KGHSH, CDR2 LQKENI. The ends were cut back, 2 bases at V and 8 bases at J, with 9 bases in the middle. The CDR3 reads CASSPNQREAFF. DNA of the CDR3: TGTGCCAGCTCACCAAACCAAAGGGAAGCTTTCTTT.

A few counts support this clonotype. The chain employs TRBV20-1 and TRBJ2-5, with 11 bases lining up with TRBD2. CDR1 is DFQATT and CDR2 is SNEGSKA in the germline V gene (reference sequence). This CDR3 contains 15 residues. Trimming took 6 bases from V and 5 from J; bases not matched to a gene: 11. CDR3 region: CSAQRPSGRSETQYF. CDR3 sequence (DNA): TGCAGTGCCCAAAGGCCTAGCGGGAGGAGTGAGACCCAGTACTTC.

This clonotype was found a few times. V usage is TRBV3-1 and J usage is TRBJ2-3; TRBD2 aligns across 8 bases. There are 15 residues in the CDR3. The germline V gene has CDR1 LGHDT and CDR2 YNNKEL (reference sequence). V trimming: 3 bases; J trimming: 1 base; junction bases outside the gene matches: 3. The DNA for the CDR3 is TGTGCCAGCAGCCATGCGACTAGCGGCACAGATACGCAGTATTTT. It codes for CASSHATSGTDTQYF.

This chain uses TRBV7-9 with TRBJ1-6, with D hard to call. This CDR3 spans 12 amino acids. The V end lost 1 base, the J end lost 13 bases, and 8 bases lay between the germline ends. The germline V gene encodes CDR1 SEHNR and CDR2 FQNEAQ (reference sequence). The CDR3 spells CASSLGSGPLHF. CDR3 DNA sequence: TGTGCCAGCAGCTTAGGGTCTGGCCCCCTCCACTTT.

In this sample, this clonotype turned up a few times. This rearrangement joins TRBV12-3 or TRBV12-4 to TRBJ2-3; D remains unclear. The CDR3 is 12 amino acids. V gave up 6 bases and J gave up 7 bases, with 11 bases separating them. The CDR3, as DNA: TGTGCCAGCAGCCAAAGCTTTAATACGCAGTATTTT. Protein: CASSQSFNTQYF.

At least ten counts were recorded for this clonotype. The genes are TRBV6-2 or TRBV6-3 and TRBJ1-1, with D unclear. The CDR3 is made up of 13 amino acids. Germline CDR1 MNHEY, CDR2 SVGEGT. V was shortened by 3 bases and J by 3 bases, with 8 bases between the two germline ends. In nucleotides, the CDR3 is TGTGCCAGCAGTTATGAGAGGGACACTGAAGCTTTCTTT. This sequence encodes CASSYERDTEAFF.

A few counts support this clonotype. The genes are TRBV7-9 and TRBJ1-1, with 8 bases identical to TRBD1. Germline CDR1 reads SEHNR; CDR2 reads FQNEAQ (reference sequence). The length of the CDR3 is 15 residues. V gave up 5 bases and J gave up 0 bases; unmatched junction bases: 5. The CDR3 is CASSPLTGVNTEAFF. DNA of the CDR3: TGTGCCAGCAGCCCATTGACAGGGGTGAACACTGAAGCTTTCTTT.

This clonotype was seen a few times. The rearrangement links TRBV4-3 to TRBJ1-1; possible D gene TRBD1, 5 bases. Trimming took 6 bases from V and 6 from J, leaving 20 bases between them. CDR3 length equals 15 residues. Germline V gene lookup returns CDR1 LGHNA and CDR2 YSLEER. CDR3 sequence: CASRKTELELAEAFF. The DNA of the CDR3 is TGCGCCAGCAGGAAGACAGAACTCGAACTCGCTGAAGCTTTCTTT.

The gene calls are TRBV20-1 and TRBJ2-5, with TRBD2 identical over 13 bases. Germline CDR1 is DFQATT and CDR2 is SNEGSKA (reference sequence). J was trimmed by 7 bases and V by 1 base; bases with no gene match: 9. The CDR3 has 16 residues. This chain's CDR3 is CSARAPRTSGSGTQYF. DNA for the CDR3: TGCAGTGCTAGAGCCCCTCGGACTAGCGGGAGCGGGACCCAGTACTTC.

This clonotype came up many times. This chain joins TRBV11-2 and TRBJ2-7, with TRBD2 as a possible D gene (6 bases). CDR3 size: 16 residues. Germline V gene lookup returns CDR1 SGHAT and CDR2 FQNNGV. Trimming stripped 5 bases from V and 2 bases from J, with 19 bases between. The CDR3 nucleotides are TGTGCCAGCAGCCAGAAAGACGGTAGCGGAACCTACGAGCAGTACTTC. Its translation: CASSQKDGSGTYEQYF.

This clonotype was seen ten or more times. This chain links TRBV12-5 with TRBJ2-7, with no clear D. Deletions cut 0 bases from V and 4 bases from J, with 7 bases between. Germline V lookup: CDR1 LGHNT, CDR2 FRNRAP. CDR3 length: 13 residues. Here the CDR3 DNA reads TGTGCTAGTGGTTTGGTACGAGGATACGAGCAGTACTTC. It specifies CASGLVRGYEQYF.

This clonotype was detected a few times. V gene TRBV6-5 combines with J gene TRBJ2-3; TRBD2 agrees at 11 bases. There are 17 residues in the CDR3. The germline V gene has CDR1 MNHEY and CDR2 SVGAGI. The ends lost 2 bases at V and 4 bases at J; junction bases unmatched: 8. The CDR3 region has the DNA TGTGCCAGCAGTTACGGGGCTCTAGCGGGGGGTTCAGATACGCAGTATTTT. Translated, it gives CASSYGALAGGSDTQYF.

This chain connects TRBV5-1 to TRBJ1-1; 8 bases match TRBD1. CDR1 is SGHRS and CDR2 is YFSETQ in the germline V gene. Trimming removed 2 bases from V and 2 bases from J; junction bases left unmatched: 8. This CDR3 contains 16 residues. The CDR3: CASSFGQGRGNTEAFF. The CDR3 DNA follows: TGCGCCAGCAGCTTCGGACAGGGAAGGGGAAACACTGAAGCTTTCTTT.

The chain combines TRBV5-5 with TRBJ2-5; D call uncertain. The CDR3 length is 15 residues. Germline V gene data show CDR1 as SGHKS and CDR2 as YYEKEE (reference sequence). Trimming removed 0 bases from V and 2 bases from J, with 11 bases in between. The CDR3 is CASSLGPSVQETQYF. For the CDR3, the DNA is TGTGCCAGCAGCTTGGGGCCTTCCGTTCAAGAGACCCAGTACTTC.

This clonotype has a handful of counts. The genes are TRBV12-3 or TRBV12-4 and TRBJ2-5; TRBD2 is a possible D gene (5 bases). This CDR3 spans 13 amino acids. V dropped 6 bases and J dropped 3 bases, with 11 bases sitting between them. The CDR3 spells CASREDGEETQYF. The CDR3 DNA sequence: TGTGCCAGCAGGGAGGACGGGGAAGAGACCCAGTACTTC.

The sample holds many counts of this clonotype. The V gene is TRBV7-3, the J gene TRBJ2-6; D remains unclear. Trimming removed 5 bases from V and 0 bases from J, with 8 bases in between. Germline V gives CDR1 SGHTA, CDR2 FQGTGA. This CDR3 contains 15 residues. The CDR3 DNA reads TGTGCCAGCAGCCATGACAACTCTGGGGCCAACGTCCTGACTTTC. This encodes CASSHDNSGANVLTF.

The chain recombines TRBV13 with TRBJ2-7; possible D gene TRBD2, 6 bases. The ends were cut back, 9 bases at V and 3 bases at J, with 18 bases in the middle. The germline V gene encodes CDR1 PRHDT and CDR2 FYEKMQ (reference sequence). The CDR3 contains 14 residues. The CDR3 DNA reads as TGTGCCAGTTCGGAAGCGGGTGTTCTCTACGAGCAGTACTTC. Residues: CASSEAGVLYEQYF.

This clonotype was seen only a few times. CDR3: CASRIGLAGDLDTQYF. CDR3 nucleotides: TGTGCCAGCCGAATCGGACTAGCGGGAGATTTGGATACGCAGTATTTT. V is TRBV27 and J is TRBJ2-3; 13 bases agree with TRBD2. The J segment lost 6 bases and the V segment lost 8 bases, leaving 11 bases of the junction unmatched. Germline V CDR1 and CDR2: MNHEY, SMNVEV (reference sequence). The CDR3 runs 16 residues.